These 2 T cell receptor beta chains originate from one sample sequenced in a study of vaccination effects on CD4 cells after COVID-19. Here immunoSEQ multiplex PCR was the method, and the copy in TCRdb shows in-frame clones only, minus some. The sample includes 60,000 to 65,000 clones, approximately 75% of them seen just once. These receptors' antigens are unknown. Sequencing followed a ViraFEST assay step that expanded antigen-specific CD4+ T cells with viral peptide pools. Culture lasted under 13 days before CD4+ T cell isolation. Each vaccine recipient was nucleocapsid antibody negative and had no prior SARS-CoV-2 infection. Sample: CD4+ T cells from PBMCs cultured with HCoV-OC43 spike peptides, taken before COVID-19 vaccination. Subset denoted: HCoV-OC43 spike overlapping peptide pool stimulation. These receptors all come from a human donor who received a COVID-19 vaccine.

This clone was picked up one time. The J gene is TRBJ1-3, the V gene TRBV28; no firm D call. The V end lost 4 bases, the J end lost 0 bases, and 10 bases lay between the germline ends. Germline V lookup: CDR1 MDHEN, CDR2 SYDVKM. This CDR3 comprises 15 residues. CDR3 in amino acids: CASSSQHISGNTIYF. CDR3 DNA: TGTGCCAGCAGTTCACAACATATCTCTGGAAACACCATATATTTT.

The rearrangement links TRBV11-2 to TRBJ1-1; 8 bases line up with TRBD1. This CDR3 has 15 residues. The V and J ends lost 5 bases and 1 base, in that order; junction bases with no gene match: 6. Germline-derived CDR1 and CDR2 are SGHAT and FQNNGV. CDR3 amino acids: CASSTDRGGNTEAFF. DNA for the CDR3: TGTGCCAGCAGCACCGACAGGGGCGGGAACACTGAAGCTTTCTTT.